This entry is about one T cell receptor (beta chain). Antigen unknown. This entry is derived from a study of vaccination effects on CD4 cells after COVID-19. Peptide-pool stimulation followed by sequencing identified expanded antigen-specific CD4+ clonotypes in the ViraFEST assay. At the end of nine to ten days of culture, CD4+ T cells were isolated. Participants got two doses of BNT162b2 or mRNA-1273 vaccine. The repertoire was sequenced with immunoSEQ multiplex PCR; TCRdb's copy has only in-frame clones and lacks some. Of around 24,000 clones in the sample, around 74% are singletons; the top ten hold around 25%. The CDR3 runs to 15 residues. V was pared by 2 bases and J by 1 base, with 9 bases between. Germline V CDR1 and CDR2: SEHNR, FQNEAQ (reference sequence).

This material consisted of CD4+ T cells from PBMCs cultured with HCoV-NL63 spike peptides, taken after COVID-19 vaccination. This TCR derives from a human donor who received a COVID-19 vaccine. The rearrangement uses TRBV7-9 and TRBJ2-4; D uncertain. Here the CDR3 DNA reads TGTGCCAGCAGCTTAATCACCGGGGCCAAAAACATTCAGTACTTC. This codes for CASSLITGAKNIQYF.